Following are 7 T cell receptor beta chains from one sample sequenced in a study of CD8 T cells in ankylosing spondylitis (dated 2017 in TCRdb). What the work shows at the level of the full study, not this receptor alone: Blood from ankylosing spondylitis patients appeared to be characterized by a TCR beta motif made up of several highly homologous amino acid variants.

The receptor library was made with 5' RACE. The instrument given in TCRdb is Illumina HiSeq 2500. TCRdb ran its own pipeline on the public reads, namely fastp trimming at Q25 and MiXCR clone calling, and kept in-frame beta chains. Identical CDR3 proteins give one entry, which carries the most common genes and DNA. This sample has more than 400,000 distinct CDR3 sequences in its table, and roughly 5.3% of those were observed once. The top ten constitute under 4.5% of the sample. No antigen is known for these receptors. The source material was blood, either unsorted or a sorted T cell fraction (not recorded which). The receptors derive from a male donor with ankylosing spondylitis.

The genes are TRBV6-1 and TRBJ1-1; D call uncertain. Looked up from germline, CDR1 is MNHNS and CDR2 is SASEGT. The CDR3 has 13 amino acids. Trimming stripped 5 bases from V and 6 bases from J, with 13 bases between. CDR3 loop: CASSLNNPPEAFF. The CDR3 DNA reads TGTGCCAGCAGTCTAAATAATCCCCCTGAAGCTTTCTTT.

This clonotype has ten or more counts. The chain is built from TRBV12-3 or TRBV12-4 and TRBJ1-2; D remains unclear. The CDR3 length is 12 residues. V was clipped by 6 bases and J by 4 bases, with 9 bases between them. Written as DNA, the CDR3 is TGTGCCAGCAGCCCGACCCTCTATGGCTACACCTTC. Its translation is CASSPTLYGYTF.

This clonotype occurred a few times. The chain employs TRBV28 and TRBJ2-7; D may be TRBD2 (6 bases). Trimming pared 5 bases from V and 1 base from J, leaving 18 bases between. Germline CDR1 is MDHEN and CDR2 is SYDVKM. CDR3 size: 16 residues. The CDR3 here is CASSGNWDSRSYEQYF. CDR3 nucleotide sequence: TGTGCCAGCAGTGGAAATTGGGACTCACGATCCTACGAGCAGTACTTC.

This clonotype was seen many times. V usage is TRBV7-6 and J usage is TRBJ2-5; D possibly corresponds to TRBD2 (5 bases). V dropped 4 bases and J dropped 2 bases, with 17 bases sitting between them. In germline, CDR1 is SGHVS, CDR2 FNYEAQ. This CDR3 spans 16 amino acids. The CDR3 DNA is TGTGCCAGCAGCTATTTCGGACTTAGCGCTCAAGAGACCCAGTACTTC. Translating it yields CASSYFGLSAQETQYF.

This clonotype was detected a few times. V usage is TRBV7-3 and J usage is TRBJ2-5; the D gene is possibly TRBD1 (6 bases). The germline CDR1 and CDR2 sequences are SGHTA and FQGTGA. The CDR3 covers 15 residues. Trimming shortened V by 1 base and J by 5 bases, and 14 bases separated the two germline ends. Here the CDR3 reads CASSLIGQPGETQYF. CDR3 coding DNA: TGTGCCAGCAGCTTAATCGGACAGCCGGGGGAGACCCAGTACTTC.

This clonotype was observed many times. The CDR3 loop reads CIRASGNTIYF. CDR3 nucleotides: TGCATCAGGGCCTCTGGAAACACCATATATTTT. The chain links TRBV20-1 to TRBJ1-3; D is possibly TRBD1 (5 bases). This CDR3 has 11 residues. Germline V gene data show CDR1 as DFQATT and CDR2 as SNEGSKA (reference sequence).

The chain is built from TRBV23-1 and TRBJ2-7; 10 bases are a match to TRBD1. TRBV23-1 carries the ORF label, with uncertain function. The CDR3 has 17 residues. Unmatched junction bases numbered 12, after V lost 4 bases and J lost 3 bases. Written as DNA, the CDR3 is TGCGCCAGCAGTCCACAACCGGGACAGGGGCTTTGCTACGAGCAGTACTTC. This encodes CASSPQPGQGLCYEQYF.